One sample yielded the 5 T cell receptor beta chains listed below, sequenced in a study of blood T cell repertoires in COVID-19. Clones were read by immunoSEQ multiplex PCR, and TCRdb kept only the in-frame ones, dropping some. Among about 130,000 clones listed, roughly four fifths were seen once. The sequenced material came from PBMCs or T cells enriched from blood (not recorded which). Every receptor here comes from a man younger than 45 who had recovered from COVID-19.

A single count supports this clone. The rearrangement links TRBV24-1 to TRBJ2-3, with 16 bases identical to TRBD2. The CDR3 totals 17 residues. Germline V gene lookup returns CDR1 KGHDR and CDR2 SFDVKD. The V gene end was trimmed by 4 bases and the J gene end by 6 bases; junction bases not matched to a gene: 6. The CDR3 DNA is TGTGCCACCAGTGACGCCGGGACTAGCGGGAGGGGGGATACGCAGTATTTT. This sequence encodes CATSDAGTSGRGDTQYF.

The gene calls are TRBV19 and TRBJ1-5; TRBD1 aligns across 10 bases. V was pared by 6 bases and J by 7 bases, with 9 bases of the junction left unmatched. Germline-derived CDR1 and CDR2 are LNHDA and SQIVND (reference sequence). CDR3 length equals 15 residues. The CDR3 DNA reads TGTGCCAGTAGCGCCGGGACAGGGGCCTCCCAGCCCCAGCATTTT. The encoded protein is CASSAGTGASQPQHF.

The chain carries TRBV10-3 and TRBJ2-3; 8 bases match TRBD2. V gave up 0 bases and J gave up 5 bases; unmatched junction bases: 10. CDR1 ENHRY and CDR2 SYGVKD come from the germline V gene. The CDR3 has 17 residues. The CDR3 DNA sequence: TGTGCCATCAGTGAGTCCTCCGGAGCGGGAGTTCGAGATACGCAGTATTTT. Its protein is CAISESSGAGVRDTQYF.

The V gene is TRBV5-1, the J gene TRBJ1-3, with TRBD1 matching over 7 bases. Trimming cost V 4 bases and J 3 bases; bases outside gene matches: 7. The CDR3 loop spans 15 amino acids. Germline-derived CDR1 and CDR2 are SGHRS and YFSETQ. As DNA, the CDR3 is TGCGCCAGCAGCGGAGGACAGGCAAATGGAAACACCATATATTTT. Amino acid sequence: CASSGGQANGNTIYF.

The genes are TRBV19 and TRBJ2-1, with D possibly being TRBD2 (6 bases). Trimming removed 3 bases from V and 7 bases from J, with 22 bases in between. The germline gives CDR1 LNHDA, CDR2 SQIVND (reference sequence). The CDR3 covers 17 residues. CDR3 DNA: TGTGCCAGTAGTATCGGAGTAACGCGGATCGGAGGGAATGAGCAGTTCTTC. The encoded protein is CASSIGVTRIGGNEQFF. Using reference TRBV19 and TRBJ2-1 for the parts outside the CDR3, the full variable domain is DGGITQSPKYLFRKEGQNVTLSCEQNLNHDAMYWYRQDPGQGLRLIYYSQIVNDFQKGDIAEGYSVSREKKESFPLTVTSAQKNPTAFYLCASSIGVTRIGGNEQFFGPGTRLTVL.